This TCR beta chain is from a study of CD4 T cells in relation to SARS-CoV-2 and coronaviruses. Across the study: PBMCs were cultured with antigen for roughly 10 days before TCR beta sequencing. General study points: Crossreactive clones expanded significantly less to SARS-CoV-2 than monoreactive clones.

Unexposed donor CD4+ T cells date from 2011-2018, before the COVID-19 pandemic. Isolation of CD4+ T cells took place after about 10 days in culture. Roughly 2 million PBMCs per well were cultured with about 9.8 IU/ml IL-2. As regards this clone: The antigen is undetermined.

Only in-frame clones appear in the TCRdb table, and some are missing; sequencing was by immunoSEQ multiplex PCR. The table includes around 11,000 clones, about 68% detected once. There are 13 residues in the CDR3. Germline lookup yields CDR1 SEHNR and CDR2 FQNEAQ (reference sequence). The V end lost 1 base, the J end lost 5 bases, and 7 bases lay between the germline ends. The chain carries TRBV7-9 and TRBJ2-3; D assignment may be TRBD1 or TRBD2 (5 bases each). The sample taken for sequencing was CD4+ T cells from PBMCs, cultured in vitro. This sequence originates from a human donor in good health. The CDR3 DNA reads TGTGCCAGCAGCTTAGTTGGGGGAGATACGCAGTATTTT. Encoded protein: CASSLVGGDTQYF.